This T cell receptor (beta chain) appears in the sequencing data of a study of blood T cell repertoires in COVID-19. The CDR3 covers 15 residues. The V end lost 5 bases, the J end lost 3 bases, and 14 bases lay between the germline ends. Per germline, CDR1 PRHDT and CDR2 FYEKMQ (reference sequence). Produced via immunoSEQ multiplex PCR; TCRdb's table is partial and in-frame only. This repertoire shows 110,000 to 150,000 clones, approximately 80% found once; its top ten account for 3%. The receptor's source is a woman of 80 years or more with acute or convalescent COVID-19. The specimen sequenced was peripheral blood. The V call is TRBV13, the J call TRBJ1-3; perhaps TRBD1 as D (5 bases). The CDR3 DNA is TGTGCCAGCAGCCCGAACGGGGGGAGTGGAAACACCATATATTTT. Residues: CASSPNGGSGNTIYF.